This entry lists 15 T cell receptor beta chains sequenced from one sample in a study of blood T cell repertoires in COVID-19. The assay was immunoSEQ multiplex PCR, and TCRdb's table has in-frame clones only and misses some. The sample carries 120,000 to 150,000 clones, around 87% recorded once. Sequenced material: peripheral blood. These receptor sequences come from a man aged 18 to 29 with COVID-19, enrolled during active disease.

The V gene is TRBV19, the J gene TRBJ1-1; tentatively, D is TRBD1 (6 bases). V was clipped by 3 bases and J by 5 bases, with 22 bases between them. CDR3 length equals 17 residues. CDR1 and CDR2 (germline): LNHDA, SQIVND (reference sequence). CDR3: CASSIGSPTGRWTEAFF. CDR3 nucleotide sequence: TGTGCCAGTAGTATCGGGTCCCCGACAGGTCGGTGGACTGAAGCTTTCTTT. The full variable domain, with the rest looked up from reference TRBV19 and TRBJ1-1, is DGGITQSPKYLFRKEGQNVTLSCEQNLNHDAMYWYRQDPGQGLRLIYYSQIVNDFQKGDIAEGYSVSREKKESFPLTVTSAQKNPTAFYLCASSIGSPTGRWTEAFFGQGTRLTVV.

Comment on this clone: One end of the junction does not line up with germline, which may come from a read error. V gene TRBV24-1 combines with J gene TRBJ1-2, with no clear D. CDR3 length equals 14 residues. CDR1 and CDR2 from the germline V gene are KGHDR and SFDVKD. The CDR3 bases are TGTGCCACCAGTCCCCGGGATTTTAACGATGGCTACACCTTC. This codes for CATSPRDFNDGYTF.

This clone showed up just a few times. The chain employs TRBV28 and TRBJ2-7; 9 positions agree with TRBD1. The CDR3 covers 16 residues. Per the germline V gene, CDR1 is MDHEN and CDR2 is SYDVKM. V was pared by 7 bases and J by 2 bases, with 12 bases of the junction left unmatched. The CDR3 DNA reads as TGTGCCAGCATGTCAGTTGGACAGGGGCTTACCTACGAGCAGTACTTC. This encodes CASMSVGQGLTYEQYF.

This sequence joins TRBV28 and TRBJ1-2; TRBD1 aligns across 7 bases. The germline V gene encodes CDR1 MDHEN and CDR2 SYDVKM. The CDR3 runs 16 residues. The ends lost 7 bases at V and 4 bases at J; junction bases unmatched: 15. The CDR3 DNA reads TGTGCCAGCAACGTGGGACAGCAATACACTACCTATGGCTACACCTTC. It codes for CASNVGQQYTTYGYTF.

DNA for the CDR3: TGTGCCAGCAGCTTAGGACAGCGGGAGAAAACAGATACGCAGTATTTT. This gives the protein CASSLGQREKTDTQYF. The chain is built from TRBV11-3 and TRBJ2-3; 8 bases are a match to TRBD2. This CDR3 has 16 residues. Germline V gene data show CDR1 as SGHNT and CDR2 as YENEEA. V shed 1 base and J 3 bases; nucleotides not matched to a gene: 6.

J is TRBJ2-7 and V is TRBV7-9; 9 nucleotides align to TRBD2. CDR1 is SEHNR, CDR2 FQNEAQ, per germline (reference sequence). The CDR3 runs to 14 residues. V gave up 10 bases and J gave up 2 bases; unmatched junction bases: 9. CDR3 region: CATYGLAGTYEQYF. The CDR3 coding sequence is TGTGCCACCTACGGGCTAGCGGGAACCTACGAGCAGTACTTC.

This sequence joins TRBV11-2 and TRBJ1-2; maybe TRBD1 (6 bases). The CDR3 sequence is 11 residues long. CDR1 and CDR2 (germline): SGHAT, FQNNGV. The CDR3 protein is CAWPGTNGYTF. In DNA, the CDR3 is TGTGCTTGGCCCGGGACAAATGGCTACACCTTC.

The rearrangement uses TRBV5-8 and TRBJ1-5, with D possibly being TRBD1 (6 bases). Germline loops: CDR1 SGHTS, CDR2 YDEGEE. Trimming removed 9 bases at V and 3 bases at J, with 19 bases between. The CDR3 totals 15 residues. Here the CDR3 reads CATSLGGTYNQPQHF. The CDR3 DNA sequence: TGTGCCACCTCTCTAGGGGGAACCTACAATCAGCCCCAGCATTTT.

The V and J genes are TRBV19 and TRBJ2-7; 8 nucleotides agree with TRBD1. Per germline, CDR1 LNHDA and CDR2 SQIVND (reference sequence). Germline trimming cut 5 bases from V and 3 bases from J; bases unmatched to any gene: 9. The CDR3 runs to 15 residues. DNA for the CDR3: TGTGCCAGTAGTGCCCTTCAGGGGGCCCTCTACGAGCAGTACTTC. Amino acids: CASSALQGALYEQYF.

The rearrangement joins TRBV27 to TRBJ2-1; D not resolved. V dropped 3 bases and J dropped 3 bases, with 15 bases sitting between them. Per the germline V gene, CDR1 is MNHEY and CDR2 is SMNVEV (reference sequence). CDR3 length equals 16 residues. CDR3 coding DNA: TGTGCCAGCAGTTTTCGACCCCCAGGTGACTACAATGAGCAGTTCTTC. Protein: CASSFRPPGDYNEQFF.

The genes are TRBV29-1 and TRBJ2-5; no firm D call. Trimming left V 7 bases short and J 3 bases short, with 12 bases between. Germline values: CDR1 SQVTM, CDR2 ANQGSEA. The CDR3 is made up of 12 amino acids. The chain's CDR3 is CSAPAGKETQYF. The CDR3 nucleotides are TGCAGCGCGCCGGCAGGTAAAGAGACCCAGTACTTC.

This sequence joins TRBV28 and TRBJ2-7; 7 positions agree with TRBD2. The V gene's germline CDR1 is MDHEN and CDR2 SYDVKM. The ends lost 3 bases at V and 4 bases at J; junction bases unmatched: 6. This CDR3 contains 14 residues. CDR3 protein: CASSFHWGGYEQYF. The CDR3 DNA reads TGTGCCAGCAGTTTCCATTGGGGGGGGTACGAGCAGTACTTC.

About this clone itself: An end of the junction differs from the germline gene, which may be a read error. The chain employs TRBV7-7 and TRBJ2-1, with 9 bases identical to TRBD2. The germline CDR1 and CDR2 sequences are SSHAT and FNYEAQ (reference sequence). This CDR3 contains 16 residues. The CDR3 protein is CASSPHLAGRVNEQFF. The CDR3 nucleotides read TGTGCTAGCAGCCCTCATCTAGCGGGAAGGGTCAATGAGCAGTTCTTC.

For the CDR3, the DNA is TGTGCCAGCAGCCGGGACAGGGGGAATGGAGCCCAGCATTTT. It yields the protein CASSRDRGNGAQHF. The chain employs TRBV7-9 and TRBJ1-5, with 11 bases fitting TRBD1. This CDR3 has 14 amino acids. The germline V gene encodes CDR1 SEHNR and CDR2 FQNEAQ (reference sequence). V was pared by 5 bases and J by 11 bases, with 8 bases of the junction left unmatched.

In its sample, this clone was seen once. This rearrangement joins TRBV19 to TRBJ2-3; D unresolved. Germline V gives CDR1 LNHDA, CDR2 SQIVND (reference sequence). With 5 bases removed from V and 1 base from J, the gap between germline ends came to 16 bases. The CDR3 spans 16 residues. Written as DNA, the CDR3 is TGTGCCAGTAGTTTGTGGGCTGAATGGGGCACAGATACGCAGTATTTT. This gives the protein CASSLWAEWGTDTQYF.